Presented here are 27 T cell receptor beta chains from one specimen sequenced in a study of beta chain features in type 1 diabetes. Reverse transcribing all isolated RNA meant expressed TCRB transcripts were sequenced. Sequencing was performed with immunoSEQ multiplex PCR; in TCRdb, only in-frame clones are kept and a portion is missing. The sample holds around 330,000 clones, 11% seen once. The specimen sequenced was naive CD4+ T cells from blood. These receptors originate from a woman aged 25-40 years in good health.

The chain couples TRBV4-1 to TRBJ2-2; TRBD2 might be the D (6 bases). CDR1 and CDR2 from the germline V gene are MGHRA and YSYEKL. Trimming pared 0 bases from V and 7 bases from J, leaving 12 bases between. This CDR3 has 15 residues. The CDR3 protein is CASSQEASVIGELFF. In DNA form, the CDR3 reads TGCGCCAGCAGCCAAGAGGCTAGCGTAATCGGGGAGCTGTTTTTT.

The rearrangement uses TRBV9 and TRBJ2-2; D gene unclear. The ends were cut back, 4 bases at V and 5 bases at J, with 12 bases in the middle. The germline gives CDR1 SGDLS, CDR2 YYNGEE. This CDR3 is built from 14 residues. Written as DNA, the CDR3 is TGTGCCAGCAGCCAACATCTAGAGACCGGGGAGCTGTTTTTT. It translates to CASSQHLETGELFF.

This clone has just a few counts. The CDR3 protein is CASGFGQGGTQYF. The CDR3 DNA reads as TGTGCTAGTGGTTTTGGACAGGGCGGGACCCAGTACTTC. V is TRBV12-5 and J is TRBJ2-5, with 8 positions matching TRBD1. The CDR3 extends over 13 amino acids. The germline V gene encodes CDR1 LGHNT and CDR2 FRNRAP. Trimming cost V 3 bases and J 7 bases; bases outside gene matches: 4. Full variable domain (remainder filled in from reference TRBV12-5 and TRBJ2-5): DARVTQTPRHKVTEMGQEVTMRCQPILGHNTVFWYRQTMMQGLELLAYFRNRAPLDDSGMPKDRFSAEMPDATLATLKIQPSEPRDSAVYFCASGFGQGGTQYFGPGTRLLVL.

There are a few counts of this clone. This chain joins TRBV2 and TRBJ1-2, with D tentatively TRBD1 (6 bases). This CDR3 has 14 residues. Germline V gene lookup returns CDR1 SNHLY and CDR2 FYNNEI. With 6 bases removed from V and 7 bases from J, the gap between germline ends came to 18 bases. CDR3 loop: CASRIGGAGFGYTF. In DNA form, the CDR3 reads TGTGCCAGCAGGATTGGGGGGGCCGGGTTTGGCTACACCTTC.

The table lists this clone with a few counts. V gene TRBV7-9 combines with J gene TRBJ2-7, with TRBD2 as a possible D gene (5 bases). Deletions cut 7 bases from V and 3 bases from J, with 19 bases between. The CDR3 covers 15 residues. CDR1 and CDR2 from the germline V gene are SEHNR and FQNEAQ (reference sequence). The CDR3 DNA is TGTGCCAGCAACCCGAGAGCGGCCCCCTACTACGAGCAGTACTTC. Residues: CASNPRAAPYYEQYF.

V usage is TRBV6-6 and J usage is TRBJ1-5; no reliable D call. V was trimmed by 6 bases and J by 1 base, leaving 16 bases between them. Germline CDR1 and CDR2: MNHNY and SVGAGI (reference sequence). This CDR3 contains 16 residues. The CDR3 is CASSKRGLGSNQPQHF. In nucleotides, the CDR3 is TGTGCCAGCAGCAAACGGGGATTAGGGAGCAATCAGCCCCAGCATTTT.

The chain carries TRBV19 and TRBJ2-7; D is possibly TRBD2 (6 bases). The CDR3 extends over 17 amino acids. Germline V CDR1 and CDR2: LNHDA, SQIVND (reference sequence). The V and J ends lost 5 bases and 6 bases respectively, with 26 bases between them. CDR3 sequence reads: CASSVSRDFMTRSEQYF. In DNA, the CDR3 is TGTGCCAGTAGTGTATCCCGGGACTTTATGACCCGGAGCGAGCAGTACTTC.

This clone has only a few counts. As DNA, the CDR3 is TGCGCCAGCAGCTTGGAACCGGGACAGGGGGCTGAAGCTTTCTTT. It codes for CASSLEPGQGAEAFF. The chain has TRBV5-1 and TRBJ1-1, with 11 bases matching TRBD1. Germline V CDR1 and CDR2: SGHRS, YFSETQ. This CDR3 has 15 residues. V shed 0 bases and J 6 bases; nucleotides not matched to a gene: 4.

V and J are TRBV14 and TRBJ2-3; 11 nucleotides align to TRBD2. CDR1 and CDR2 (germline): SGHDN, FVKESK. The CDR3 has 16 amino acids. The trim removed 5 bases at V and 2 bases at J, leaving 6 bases unmatched. The CDR3 loop reads CASSLGLAVTTDTQYF. CDR3 nucleotide sequence: TGTGCCAGCAGCTTGGGACTAGCGGTAACCACAGATACGCAGTATTTT.

This clone was seen only a few times. The V and J genes are TRBV4-3 and TRBJ2-3; D call uncertain. Germline values: CDR1 LGHNA, CDR2 YSLEER. This CDR3 has 15 amino acids. V lost 1 base, J lost 0 bases, and 8 bases lay in between. Here the CDR3 reads CASSQGTTSTDTQYF. The CDR3 nucleotides read TGCGCCAGCAGCCAAGGAACGACAAGCACAGATACGCAGTATTTT.

This clone occurred a few times. The chain joins TRBV5-4 to TRBJ2-1; D gene unclear. V lost 1 base to trimming and J lost 0 bases, with 8 bases between them. This CDR3 contains 15 residues. CDR1 and CDR2 from the germline V gene are SGHNT and YYREEE (reference sequence). The CDR3 DNA follows: TGTGCCAGCAGCTTGATCCCGTCCTCCTACAATGAGCAGTTCTTC. It is translated as CASSLIPSSYNEQFF.

V and J are TRBV7-2 and TRBJ2-5; possible D gene TRBD2, 5 bases. Looked up from germline, CDR1 is SGHTA and CDR2 is FQGNSA. V was pared by 2 bases and J by 5 bases, with 21 bases between. The CDR3 spans 17 residues. CDR3 DNA sequence: TGTGCCAGCAGCTTAAGCGGATTCAATAACGGGTTGGAGACCCAGTACTTC. Its protein is CASSLSGFNNGLETQYF.

This CDR3 is CASSLQLAAYEQYF. CDR3 DNA: TGTGCCAGCAGCTTGCAACTAGCTGCCTACGAGCAGTACTTC. The genes are TRBV5-4 and TRBJ2-7; TRBD2 is a possible D gene (6 bases). The CDR3 consists of 14 residues. Trimming cost V 1 base and J 2 bases, with 10 bases left between them. The germline V gene encodes CDR1 SGHNT and CDR2 YYREEE (reference sequence).

In this sample, this clone turned up once. The chain couples TRBV18 to TRBJ1-2; D not resolved. CDR1 and CDR2 from the germline V gene are KGHSH and LQKENI. With 0 bases removed from V and 1 base from J, the gap between germline ends came to 9 bases. The CDR3 runs 15 residues. The CDR3 nucleotides read TGTGCCAGCTCACCACCGGACTTCCTTAACTATGGCTACACCTTC. Residues: CASSPPDFLNYGYTF.

The sample holds a few counts of this clone. This chain uses TRBV5-1 with TRBJ2-1; no clear D. The CDR3 sequence is 18 residues long. CDR1 is SGHRS and CDR2 is YFSETQ in the germline V gene. V lost 0 bases and J lost 5, with 21 bases in between. The CDR3 spells CASSLVPMGHEQDNEQFF. As DNA, the CDR3 is TGCGCCAGCAGCTTGGTCCCTATGGGCCACGAACAAGACAATGAGCAGTTCTTC. Full variable domain (outside the CDR3, taken from reference TRBV5-1 and TRBJ2-1): KAGVTQTPRYLIKTRGQQVTLSCSPISGHRSVSWYQQTPGQGLQFLFEYFSETQRNKGNFPGRFSGRQFSNSRSEMNVSTLELGDSALYLCASSLVPMGHEQDNEQFFGPGTRLTVL.

This clone was counted between two and nine times. The rearrangement links TRBV6-5 to TRBJ2-5, with TRBD2 as a possible D gene (6 bases). The CDR3 is made up of 13 amino acids. V lost 11 bases and J lost 4, with 17 bases in between. Germline CDR1 and CDR2: MNHEY and SVGAGI. CDR3 region: CAVGFQGGETQYF. The CDR3 bases are TGTGCCGTCGGATTTCAGGGAGGAGAGACCCAGTACTTC.

The chain uses TRBV7-3 and TRBJ2-5; 10 bases are shared with TRBD2. Germline CDR1 SGHTA, CDR2 FQGTGA. CDR3 length: 17 residues. J lost 1 base, V lost 5 bases, and 10 bases had no gene match. In DNA form, the CDR3 reads TGTGCCAGCAGCCCCCTTGGCGAGCGGGAGGGCCAAGAGACCCAGTACTTC. Translation gives CASSPLGEREGQETQYF.

Only a few counts were recorded for this clone. The chain couples TRBV9 to TRBJ2-7; D is unresolved. The V end lost 0 bases, the J end lost 4 bases, and 11 bases lay between the germline ends. Germline V gene lookup returns CDR1 SGDLS and CDR2 YYNGEE. The CDR3 extends over 14 amino acids. As DNA, the CDR3 is TGTGCCAGCAGCGTAGATCACCTCGGGTACGAGCAGTACTTC. It is translated as CASSVDHLGYEQYF.

This clone was recorded a few times. The chain links TRBV5-1 to TRBJ2-1; perhaps TRBD2 as D (5 bases). Germline-derived CDR1 and CDR2 are SGHRS and YFSETQ. This CDR3 contains 17 residues. V was cut by 4 bases and J by 0 bases, with 17 bases left in between. CDR3 region: CASSPWGSASSYNEQFF. DNA of the CDR3: TGCGCCAGCAGCCCTTGGGGTAGCGCGAGCTCCTACAATGAGCAGTTCTTC.

The V gene is TRBV4-1, the J gene TRBJ1-2; TRBD1 is a possible D gene (6 bases). Looked up from germline, CDR1 is MGHRA and CDR2 is YSYEKL. This CDR3 spans 16 amino acids. V was pared by 1 base and J by 4 bases, with 16 bases between. CDR3 nucleotides: TGCGCCAGCAGCCAAGCCCAGGACAGCTACATCTATGGCTACACCTTC. It yields the protein CASSQAQDSYIYGYTF.

This clone was observed a few times. The gene calls are TRBV18 and TRBJ2-2; D unresolved. Germline V CDR1 and CDR2: KGHSH, LQKENI. CDR3 length equals 16 residues. V lost 2 bases and J 4 bases, leaving 14 bases between the germline ends. CDR3 in DNA: TGTGCCAGCTCACCAATGCCAGGCCCAGGCACCGGGGAGCTGTTTTTT. This codes for CASSPMPGPGTGELFF. Full variable domain (outside the CDR3, taken from reference TRBV18 and TRBJ2-2): NAGVMQNPRHLVRRRGQEARLRCSPMKGHSHVYWYRQLPEEGLKFMVYLQKENIIDESGMPKERFSAEFPKEGPSILRIQQVVRGDSAAYFCASSPMPGPGTGELFFGEGSRLTVL.

A few counts support this clone. The V and J genes are TRBV6-5 and TRBJ2-1; 9 nucleotides match TRBD2. The junction had 10 bases not matched to a gene; V was cut back by 4 bases and J by 6 bases. Germline CDR1 reads MNHEY; CDR2 reads SVGAGI. The CDR3 extends over 16 amino acids. CDR3 region: CASSSLSGRISNEQFF. DNA of the CDR3: TGTGCCAGCAGTTCCTTAAGCGGGAGGATTAGCAATGAGCAGTTCTTC.

This clone was found a few times. V gene TRBV28 combines with J gene TRBJ2-7, with 9 bases identical to TRBD1. CDR1 and CDR2 (germline): MDHEN, SYDVKM. Losses at the gene ends were 6 bases for V and 6 bases for J; bases not matched to a gene: 12. The CDR3 extends over 15 amino acids. CDR3: CASRLLPGQGGEQYF. CDR3 nucleotides: TGTGCCAGCAGGCTTCTCCCGGGACAGGGAGGCGAGCAGTACTTC.

In this sample, this clone turned up a few times. This chain links TRBV5-4 with TRBJ2-7; 12 bases match TRBD2. The CDR3 loop spans 15 amino acids. V was pared by 2 bases and J by 2 bases, with 2 bases of the junction left unmatched. Germline CDR1 SGHNT, CDR2 YYREEE (reference sequence). CDR3 sequence reads: CASSLGLAGPYEQYF. The CDR3 region has the DNA TGTGCCAGCAGCTTAGGACTAGCGGGACCCTACGAGCAGTACTTC.

The rearrangement links TRBV7-2 to TRBJ2-7, with D possibly matching TRBD2 (7 bases). CDR3 length equals 15 residues. CDR1 SGHTA and CDR2 FQGNSA come from the germline V gene. V shed 5 bases and J shed 5 bases, with 19 bases lying between them. CDR3: CASSRWRGGENEQYF. CDR3 coding DNA: TGTGCCAGCAGCCGATGGAGGGGGGGCGAGAACGAGCAGTACTTC.

The chain carries TRBV29-1 and TRBJ2-7; 10 bases fit TRBD1. Germline V gives CDR1 SQVTM, CDR2 ANQGSEA. The CDR3 sequence is 14 residues long. V lost 1 base, J lost 4 bases, and 4 bases stayed unmatched. Written as DNA, the CDR3 is TGCAGCGTTGAAGGACAGGGGGCTACGTACGAGCAGTACTTC. Its protein is CSVEGQGATYEQYF.

This clone was detected a few times. The rearrangement links TRBV6-6 to TRBJ2-5; 7 positions agree with TRBD1. CDR1 is MNHNY and CDR2 is SVGAGI in the germline V gene (reference sequence). Trimming took 0 bases from V and 4 from J; bases not matched to a gene: 5. The CDR3 has 15 amino acids. CDR3 residues: CASSYSMSGGETQYF. The CDR3 nucleotides read TGTGCCAGCAGTTACTCGATGTCAGGGGGAGAGACCCAGTACTTC.